Following are 31 T cell receptor beta chains from one sample sequenced in a study of T cells expressing NK-cell markers. From the 5' RACE reads, TCRdb lists one entry per CDR3 protein and no DNA. The sample includes hundreds of thousands of distinct CDR3 sequences. What was sequenced was blood T cells: a sorted CD56 or NKG2C T cell subset, CD4+ or CD8+ T cells, or bulk PBMC T cells (not recorded which). The receptors here all came from a woman between 18 and 69 years old in good health.

This sequence joins TRBV21-1 and TRBJ2-7; TCRdb's D call of TRBD2 is untestable without DNA. TRBV21-1 is designated a pseudogene. The CDR3 is 13 amino acids. The CDR3 here is CASPREGRDEQYF.

This sequence joins TRBV7-2 and TRBJ2-1; TCRdb calls TRBD2, which cannot be checked without DNA. CDR3 length: 15 residues. CDR1 SGHTA and CDR2 FQGNSA come from the germline V gene. CDR3 in amino acids: CASSAGSYSYNEQFF. The complete variable domain, with remaining parts taken from reference TRBV7-2 and TRBJ2-1, reads GAGVSQSPSNKVTEKGKDVELRCDPISGHTALYWYRQSLGQGLEFLIYFQGNSAPDKSGLPSDRFSAERTGGSVSTLTIQRTQQEDSAVYLCASSAGSYSYNEQFFGPGTRLTVL.

The CDR3 reads CASSLRQRYNEQFF. V is TRBV12-3 or TRBV12-4 and J is TRBJ2-1. The CDR3 runs 14 residues.

The chain couples TRBV7-2 to TRBJ2-5; TCRdb's D call of TRBD1 is untestable without DNA. This CDR3 is 14 amino acids long. Per the germline V gene, CDR1 is SGHTA and CDR2 is FQGNSA. The CDR3 reads CASSFDRGQETQYF.

V usage is TRBV5-1 and J usage is TRBJ1-4. Germline V gives CDR1 SGHRS, CDR2 YFSETQ. The CDR3 has 12 amino acids. This CDR3 is CASSLNFEKLFF.

The V and J genes are TRBV24-1 and TRBJ1-2. Germline V gene sequence: CDR1 KGHDR, CDR2 SFDVKD. CDR3 size: 14 residues. CDR3: CATSDFTQNYGYTF.

This chain uses TRBV12-3 or TRBV12-4 with TRBJ2-4; TCRdb's D call of TRBD2 is untestable without DNA. CDR3 size: 17 residues. CDR3: CASSLQAGPLAKNIQYF.

The chain links TRBV12-3 or TRBV12-4 to TRBJ1-2; TCRdb's D gene call, TRBD1, goes unchecked for lack of DNA. This CDR3 comprises 12 residues. This chain's CDR3 is CASSVQGYGYTF.

The chain joins TRBV7-8 to TRBJ1-2; TCRdb's D call of TRBD1 is untestable without DNA. This CDR3 has 14 residues. The germline CDR1 and CDR2 sequences are SGHVS and FQNEAQ. CDR3 sequence reads: CASSSRVQGVGYTF.

The chain employs TRBV5-6 and TRBJ2-2; absent DNA, TCRdb's TRBD1 call cannot be checked. Per germline, CDR1 SGHDT and CDR2 YYEEEE. CDR3 length: 18 amino acids. The CDR3 spells CASRAEWTTGGRTGELFF.

The V gene is TRBV5-1, the J gene TRBJ2-3. This CDR3 spans 15 amino acids. Germline CDR1 reads SGHRS; CDR2 reads YFSETQ. This CDR3 reads CASSLAAGYGDTQYF.

The chain combines TRBV7-8 with TRBJ1-5; the D call from TCRdb, TRBD1, cannot be confirmed without DNA. The CDR3 has 19 residues. From germline, CDR1 is SGHVS and CDR2 FQNEAQ. The CDR3 reads CASSFLSYIQGTGNQPQHF.

The CDR3 spells CASSDKSSTDTQYF. The chain is built from TRBV2 and TRBJ2-3. The CDR3 is 14 residues long. The V gene's germline CDR1 is SNHLY and CDR2 FYNNEI.

The chain links TRBV7-2 to TRBJ2-5. The CDR3 sequence is 13 residues long. Germline CDR1 reads SGHTA; CDR2 reads FQGNSA. CDR3 protein: CASRPTVGETQYF.

The chain joins TRBV19 to TRBJ2-2; TCRdb calls TRBD2, which cannot be checked without DNA. From germline, CDR1 is LNHDA and CDR2 SQIVND (reference sequence). CDR3 length: 14 residues. The CDR3 loop is CATREGGGTGELFF.

This chain links TRBV12-3 or TRBV12-4 with TRBJ2-1; TCRdb lists TRBD2, though no DNA is available to test this call. The CDR3 has 12 amino acids. The CDR3: CASSTAGVEQFF.

The CDR3 reads CATLRGYQRDTEAFF. The chain uses TRBV6-2 or TRBV6-3 and TRBJ1-1. The germline gives CDR1 MNHEY, CDR2 SVGEGT. The CDR3 has 15 residues.

V is TRBV29-1 and J is TRBJ2-3. The CDR3 totals 13 residues. Germline values: CDR1 SQVTM, CDR2 ANQGSEA. The CDR3 spells CSVDLAVADTQYF.

The chain is built from TRBV12-3 or TRBV12-4 and TRBJ2-5; absent DNA, TCRdb's TRBD1 call cannot be checked. The CDR3 has 15 residues. CDR3 sequence reads: CASSPPGGRGETQYF.

The CDR3 spells CASSLAGLGEKLFF. The V gene is TRBV5-6, the J gene TRBJ1-4. The CDR3 covers 14 residues. Germline CDR1 is SGHDT and CDR2 is YYEEEE. The whole variable domain, filled in from reference TRBV5-6 and TRBJ1-4, reads DAGVTQSPTHLIKTRGQQVTLRCSPKSGHDTVSWYQQALGQGPQFIFQYYEEEERQRGNFPDRFSGHQFPNYSSELNVNALLLGDSALYLCASSLAGLGEKLFFGSGTQLSVL.

The chain is built from TRBV20-1 and TRBJ2-4; absent DNA, TCRdb's TRBD1 call cannot be checked. This CDR3 has 14 residues. Germline assignment: CDR1 DFQATT and CDR2 SNEGSKA (reference sequence). CDR3 residues: CSSRLGGSKNIQYF.

The chain recombines TRBV18 with TRBJ1-6; TCRdb outputs TRBD1, but without DNA this stays unchecked. The germline V gene encodes CDR1 KGHSH and CDR2 LQKENI. CDR3 length equals 14 residues. The CDR3 loop is CASSPRQLDSPLHF.

This chain links TRBV7-8 with TRBJ2-5; TCRdb's D gene call, TRBD1, goes unchecked for lack of DNA. Germline values: CDR1 SGHVS, CDR2 FQNEAQ. This CDR3 has 16 residues. The CDR3 loop reads CASLEWGETRKATQYF. Full variable domain (remainder filled in from reference TRBV7-8 and TRBJ2-5): GAGVSQSPRYKVAKRGQDVALRCDPISGHVSLFWYQQALGQGPEFLTYFQNEAQLDKSGLPSDRFFAERPEGSVSTLKIQRTQQEDSAVYLCASLEWGETRKATQYFGPGTRLLVL.

V gene TRBV6-1 combines with J gene TRBJ2-3; the TRBD2 assignment by TCRdb is unverifiable without DNA. The CDR3 is 14 amino acids. CDR1 is MNHNS and CDR2 is SASEGT in the germline V gene. CDR3 amino acids: CASTERESTDTQYF.

The rearrangement joins TRBV12-3 or TRBV12-4 to TRBJ2-2; TCRdb indicates TRBD2, and absent DNA this call remains unverified. This CDR3 is 17 amino acids long. CDR3 sequence reads: CASSRGPRSAYTGELFF.

This chain uses TRBV5-1 with TRBJ2-3; there is no DNA to check the TCRdb D call of TRBD1. Germline V CDR1 and CDR2: SGHRS, YFSETQ. The CDR3 runs 14 residues. The CDR3 reads CASTGTLDTDTQYF.

The chain recombines TRBV7-9 with TRBJ2-5; TCRdb returns TRBD2, unconfirmable since there is no DNA. The CDR3 is 14 amino acids. Per the germline V gene, CDR1 is SEHNR and CDR2 is FQNEAQ (reference sequence). Here the CDR3 reads CASSPWTSRETQYF.

This chain's CDR3 is CASRRLRGWTEAFF. The V gene is TRBV6-1, the J gene TRBJ1-1; there is no DNA to check the TCRdb D call of TRBD1. Per the germline V gene, CDR1 is MNHNS and CDR2 is SASEGT. The CDR3 extends over 14 amino acids.

V is TRBV28 and J is TRBJ2-1; the D gene TCRdb calls, TRBD1, cannot be checked with no DNA. The CDR3 consists of 15 residues. The germline V gene has CDR1 MDHEN and CDR2 SYDVKM. This CDR3 reads CASSFWDRGGHEQFF.

The gene calls are TRBV7-3 and TRBJ2-3; TCRdb reports TRBD1, a call that lacks DNA to check it against. The germline CDR1 and CDR2 sequences are SGHTA and FQGTGA. CDR3 length equals 16 residues. The CDR3 protein is CASSSGERSPTDTQYF.

V and J are TRBV20-1 and TRBJ2-3; TCRdb designates TRBD2, a call that cannot be tested without DNA. This CDR3 has 13 residues. Germline V CDR1 and CDR2: DFQATT, SNEGSKA (reference sequence). The CDR3 protein is CSASRARADTQYF.